This T cell receptor beta chain was sequenced during a study of T cell responses to AZD1222 COVID-19 vaccine. The wider study: Analyses pooled second doses at about 4 or about 12 weeks. Findings and limits, study-wide: White British donors predominated, females outnumbered males, and clonal diversity was possibly underestimated.

This clone was seen more than once but under ten times. Its specificity is unknown. Only in-frame clones appear in the TCRdb table, and some are missing; sequencing was by immunoSEQ multiplex PCR. The top ten clones hold approximately 15% of a sample with around 100,000 clones, roughly 87% of them seen once. Source: peripheral blood, taken on day 0 of AZD1222 vaccination. This TCR came from an adult in good health.

The DNA for the CDR3 is TGTGCCAGCAGCCAAGATTTTTCGCCTACCTATGGCTACACCTTC. Amino acids: CASSQDFSPTYGYTF. V gene TRBV3-1 (or the pseudogene TRBV3-2) combines with J gene TRBJ1-2, with unresolved D. There are 15 residues in the CDR3. The V end was cut by 0 bases, the J end by 4 bases, with 12 bases between. CDR1 is LGHDT, CDR2 YNNKEL, per germline (reference sequence).